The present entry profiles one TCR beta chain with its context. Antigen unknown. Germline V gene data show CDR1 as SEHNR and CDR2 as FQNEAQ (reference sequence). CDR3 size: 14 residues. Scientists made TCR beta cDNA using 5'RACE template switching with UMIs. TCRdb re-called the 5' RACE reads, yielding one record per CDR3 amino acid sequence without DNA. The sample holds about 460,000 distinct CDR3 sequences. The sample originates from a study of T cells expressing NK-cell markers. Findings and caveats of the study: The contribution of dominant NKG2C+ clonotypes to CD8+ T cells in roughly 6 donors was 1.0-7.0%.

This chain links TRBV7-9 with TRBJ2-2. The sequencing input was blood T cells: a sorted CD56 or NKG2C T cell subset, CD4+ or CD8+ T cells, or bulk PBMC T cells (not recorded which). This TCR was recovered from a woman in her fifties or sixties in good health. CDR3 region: CASSFSGNPGELFF. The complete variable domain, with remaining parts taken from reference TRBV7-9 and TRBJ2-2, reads DTGVSQNPRHKITKRGQNVTFRCDPISEHNRLYWYRQTLGQGPEFLTYFQNEAQLEKSRLLSDRFSAERPKGSFSTLEIQRTEQGDSAMYLCASSFSGNPGELFFGEGSRLTVL.